The 10 T cell receptor beta chains listed next were all sequenced from one sample in a study of blood T cell repertoires in COVID-19. Generated by immunoSEQ multiplex PCR, the TCRdb table keeps only in-frame clones and is missing some. The data show around 170,000 clones, with 88% seen just once and 20% to 30% held by the top ten. The source material was peripheral blood. These receptors were collected from a man in his 60s with acute or convalescent COVID-19.

The rearrangement links TRBV6-5 to TRBJ2-1, with TRBD1 identical over 7 bases. V lost 7 bases, J lost 5 bases, and 8 bases stayed unmatched. CDR1 and CDR2 (germline): MNHEY, SVGAGI. The CDR3 has 14 amino acids. The CDR3 sequence: CASTQTGTDNEQFF. The DNA for the CDR3 is TGTGCCAGCACTCAAACCGGGACAGACAATGAGCAGTTCTTC.

As DNA, the CDR3 is TGTGCCAGCAGCGTACAAGGACTAGTGTACAATGAGCAGTTCTTC. Amino acid sequence: CASSVQGLVYNEQFF. J is TRBJ2-1 and V is TRBV9; 7 positions agree with TRBD2. Germline trimming cut 1 base from V and 4 bases from J; bases unmatched to any gene: 5. Per germline, CDR1 SGDLS and CDR2 YYNGEE. This CDR3 is built from 15 residues.

The chain combines TRBV30 with TRBJ1-1; D is undetermined. The germline V and J ends were trimmed by 0 bases and 1 base, with 6 bases remaining between them. CDR1 and CDR2 (germline): GTSNPN, SVGIG (reference sequence). The CDR3 has 13 residues. The CDR3 here is CAWSVGWNTEAFF. The DNA for the CDR3 is TGTGCCTGGAGTGTCGGGTGGAACACTGAAGCTTTCTTT. Using reference TRBV30 and TRBJ1-1 for the parts outside the CDR3, the full variable domain is SQTIHQWPATLVQPVGSPLSLECTVEGTSNPNLYWYRQAAGRGLQLLFYSVGIGQISSEVPQNLSASRPQDRQFILSSKKLLLSDSGFYLCAWSVGWNTEAFFGQGTRLTVV.

V gene TRBV6-2 or TRBV6-3 combines with J gene TRBJ2-1; 11 bases are a match to TRBD2. V gave up 5 bases and J gave up 0 bases; unmatched junction bases: 9. The germline CDR1 and CDR2 sequences are MNHEY and SVGEGT. This CDR3 spans 18 amino acids. CDR3 DNA sequence: TGTGCCAGCAGTCTTAGCGGGAGGGGTATTAGCTCCTACAATGAGCAGTTCTTC. This translates into CASSLSGRGISSYNEQFF.

V gene TRBV5-1 combines with J gene TRBJ2-7, with 12 nucleotides matching TRBD1. The CDR3 loop spans 15 amino acids. CDR1 and CDR2 (germline): SGHRS, YFSETQ. The V segment lost 4 bases and the J segment 5 bases; nucleotides outside the gene matches: 7. CDR3 in amino acids: CASSRPGQGAHEQYF. CDR3 nucleotides: TGCGCCAGCAGCAGACCGGGACAGGGGGCACACGAGCAGTACTTC.

V is TRBV23-1 and J is TRBJ1-2, with 8 bases aligning to TRBD1. TRBV23-1 belongs to the ORF category, with a function that is uncertain. This CDR3 is built from 15 residues. The V gene end was trimmed by 0 bases and the J gene end by 8 bases; junction bases not matched to a gene: 8. The CDR3 DNA is TGCGCCAGCAGTCAATCTACCCAGGGGGCTGACGGCTACACCTTC. Amino acids: CASSQSTQGADGYTF.

As regards this clone: The sample carries other DNA sequences with the same CDR3. This rearrangement joins TRBV24-1 to TRBJ2-7; possibly TRBD2 for D (5 bases). In germline, CDR1 is KGHDR, CDR2 SFDVKD. V lost 7 bases, J lost 1 base, and 7 bases lay in between. The CDR3 covers 12 residues. The CDR3 coding sequence is TGTGCCACCAGGGGGAGTTCCTACGAGCAGTACTTC. Translating it yields CATRGSSYEQYF.

The chain employs TRBV11-3 and TRBJ2-1; 9 nucleotides match TRBD1. Per germline, CDR1 SGHNT and CDR2 YENEEA. V lost 6 bases, J lost 6 bases, and 6 bases stayed unmatched. CDR3 length equals 14 residues. CDR3 loop: CASSGQGWANEQFF. The CDR3 DNA reads as TGTGCCAGCAGTGGACAGGGGTGGGCCAATGAGCAGTTCTTC.

The rearrangement links TRBV29-1 to TRBJ2-3; TRBD1 might be the D (5 bases). V was pared by 6 bases and J by 1 base, with 14 bases between. CDR1 and CDR2 (germline): SQVTM, ANQGSEA. The CDR3 has 14 residues. The CDR3 sequence is CSVALQVRTDTQYF. Here the CDR3 DNA reads TGCAGCGTCGCCTTACAGGTGCGCACAGATACGCAGTATTTT.

The V call is TRBV30, the J call TRBJ2-7, with 7 positions matching TRBD2. CDR1 and CDR2 from the germline V gene are GTSNPN and SVGIG (reference sequence). The CDR3 is made up of 14 amino acids. The ends lost 5 bases at V and 0 bases at J; junction bases unmatched: 7. CDR3 sequence (DNA): TGTGCCTGGCAACGGGGGACTACCTCCTACGAGCAGTACTTC. It encodes CAWQRGTTSYEQYF.